This T cell receptor beta chain was retrieved from a study of blood T cell repertoires in COVID-19. Study background: The United States, Italy and Spain supplied acute and convalescent COVID-19 samples.

In the study's own analysis: Estimation of nucleated cell counts relied on the amplification of reference gene primers. Using immunoSEQ multiplex PCR, the repertoire was profiled, and TCRdb retains in-frame clones only, with some absent. Clonal size and the V and J genes are those of that table, whereas D and trimming came from the DNA. The sample yields about 110,000 clones, around nine tenths seen once. This receptor was obtained from a woman in her 70s who had recovered from COVID-19. The sample taken for sequencing was peripheral blood.

Here the CDR3 DNA reads TGTGCCAGCAGCTTAGTAGGTCCCCTTGAGGGCACCGGGGAGCTGTTTTTT. It encodes CASSLVGPLEGTGELFF. The chain recombines TRBV7-9 with TRBJ2-2; tentative D call: TRBD2 (5 bases). CDR1 SEHNR and CDR2 FQNEAQ come from the germline V gene (reference sequence). Between the trimmed V and J ends, which lost 1 base and 4 bases, there was a span of 16 bases. The CDR3 extends over 17 amino acids.